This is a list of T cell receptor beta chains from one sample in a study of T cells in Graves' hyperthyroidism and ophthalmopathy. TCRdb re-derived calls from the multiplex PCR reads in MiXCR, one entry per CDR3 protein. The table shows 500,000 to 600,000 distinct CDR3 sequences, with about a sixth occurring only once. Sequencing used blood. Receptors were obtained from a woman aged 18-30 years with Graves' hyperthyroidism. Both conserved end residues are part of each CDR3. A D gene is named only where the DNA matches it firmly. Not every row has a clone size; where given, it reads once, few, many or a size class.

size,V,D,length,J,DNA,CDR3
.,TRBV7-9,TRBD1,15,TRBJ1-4,TGTGCCAGCAGAAGACAGGGTGCAACTAATGAAAAACTGTTTTTT,CASRRQGATNEKLFF
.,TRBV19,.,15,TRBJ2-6,TGTGCCAGTAGGATCAGGGTTTCGGGGGCCAACGTCCTGACTTTC,CASRIRVSGANVLTF
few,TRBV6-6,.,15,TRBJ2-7,TGTGCCAGCAGTTACCGCGCACAGGGTTCCGACGAGCAGTACTTC,CASSYRAQGSDEQYF
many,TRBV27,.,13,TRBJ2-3,TGTGCCAGCAGTTTGCGTTACACAGATACGCAGTATTTT,CASSLRYTDTQYF
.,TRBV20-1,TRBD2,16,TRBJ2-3,TGCAGTGCCCATGGAGTAACTAGCGGAAACACAGATACGCAGTATTTT,CSAHGVTSGNTDTQYF
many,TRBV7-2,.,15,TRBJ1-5,TGTGCCAGCAGCCATGGACAGTATAGCAATCAGCCCCAGCATTTT,CASSHGQYSNQPQHF
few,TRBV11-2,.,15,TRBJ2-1,TGTGCCAGCAGCTTAAAGAGGCTAGACTACAATGAGCAGTTCTTC,CASSLKRLDYNEQFF
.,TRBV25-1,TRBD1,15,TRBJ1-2,TGTGCCAGCAGCGAAGGGACAGCTATCAACTATGGCTACACCTTC,CASSEGTAINYGYTF
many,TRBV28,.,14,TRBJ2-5,TGTGCCAGCAGCGAACAGGGCCAAGAGGAGACCCAGTACTTC,CASSEQGQEETQYF
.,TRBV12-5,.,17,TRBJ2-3,TGTGCTAGTGGTTTGGTACGGGCGGGGACTAGCACAGATACGCAGTATTTT,CASGLVRAGTSTDTQYF
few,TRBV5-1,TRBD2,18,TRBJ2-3,TGCGCCAGCAGCGGAACTAGCGGGAGGGGCCTTTTGGATTACACGCAGTATTTT,CASSGTSGRGLLDYTQYF
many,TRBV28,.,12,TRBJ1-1,TGTGCCAGCAGTTTACGGACGGCTGAAGCTTTCTTT,CASSLRTAEAFF
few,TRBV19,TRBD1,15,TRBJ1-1,TGTGCCAGCCAGACAGGGGCAGTCGGGAACACTGAAGCTTTCTTT,CASQTGAVGNTEAFF
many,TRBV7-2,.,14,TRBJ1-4,TGTGCCAGCAGCTCAAACGGGGGGGATGAAAAACTGTTTTTT,CASSSNGGDEKLFF
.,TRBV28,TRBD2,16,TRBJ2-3,TGTGCCAGCAGTGATCCGGGACTAGCTCCACCAGATACGCAGTATTTT,CASSDPGLAPPDTQYF
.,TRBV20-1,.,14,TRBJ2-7,TGCAGTGCTAGTTCACCACAGGCCCTCCACGAGCAGTACTTC,CSASSPQALHEQYF
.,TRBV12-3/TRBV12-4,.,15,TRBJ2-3,TGTGCCAGCAGTTTGTGGGACGACAAAGGGGATACGCAGTATTTT,CASSLWDDKGDTQYF
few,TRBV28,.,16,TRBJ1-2,TGTGCCAGCAGTCCTCAGGGGTCCCAAACCGAATATGGCTACACCTTC,CASSPQGSQTEYGYTF
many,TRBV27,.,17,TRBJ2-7,TGTGCCAGCAGTTTATCCGCCGCCCGTCCAGACACCTACGAGCAGTACTTC,CASSLSAARPDTYEQYF
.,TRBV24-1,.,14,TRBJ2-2,TGTGCCACCAGTGATGTCAGGGTGACCGGGGAGCTGTTTTTT,CATSDVRVTGELFF
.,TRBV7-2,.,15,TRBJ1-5,TGTGCCAGCAGCTTAGTGGCGGGGGGGAATCAGCCCCAGCATTTT,CASSLVAGGNQPQHF
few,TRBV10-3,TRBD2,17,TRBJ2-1,TGTGCCATCAGTGAGTCCACGGGACTAGCGATTCCCAATGAGCAGTTCTTC,CAISESTGLAIPNEQFF
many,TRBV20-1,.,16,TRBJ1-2,TGCAGTGCTAGCGTGGGGGGGCGTGCAAACCGATATGGCTACACCTTC,CSASVGGRANRYGYTF
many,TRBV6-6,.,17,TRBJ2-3,TGTGCCAGCAGTTACCCCACTAGCCCACGGGGGACAGATACGCAGTATTTT,CASSYPTSPRGTDTQYF
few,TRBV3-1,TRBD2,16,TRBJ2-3,TGTGCCAGCAGATTAGCGGGAGGATCTGAGCGAGATACGCAGTATTTT,CASRLAGGSERDTQYF
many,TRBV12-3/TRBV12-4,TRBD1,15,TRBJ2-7,TGTGCCAGCAGGCTAGGGACAGGGTCCACCTACGAGCAGTACTTC,CASRLGTGSTYEQYF
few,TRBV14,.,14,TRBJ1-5,TGTGCCAGCAGCCAAGTAGGCAGGGACCAGCCCCAGCATTTT,CASSQVGRDQPQHF
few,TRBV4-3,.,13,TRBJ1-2,TGCGCCAGCAGCCAAGTTTCCGGGTATGGCTACACCTTC,CASSQVSGYGYTF
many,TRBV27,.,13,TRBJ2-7,TGTGCCAGCAAGATGGGGGGATCCTACGAGCAGTACTTC,CASKMGGSYEQYF
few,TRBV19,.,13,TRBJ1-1,TGTGCCAGTAGTATTGGGGCGGCCTCTGAAGCTTTCTTT,CASSIGAASEAFF
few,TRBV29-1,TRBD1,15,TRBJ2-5,TGCAGCGTCCCCCGCTCGGCGACAGGGAAAGAGACCCAGTACTTC,CSVPRSATGKETQYF
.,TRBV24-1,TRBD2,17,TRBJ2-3,TGTGCCACCAGTGATTTCGGCTCTAGCGGGGGGAAGGATACGCAGTATTTT,CATSDFGSSGGKDTQYF
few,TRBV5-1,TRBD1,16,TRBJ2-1,TGCGCCAGCAGCCGGGACAGAAGCCTTGTTGGTGATGAGCAGTTCTTC,CASSRDRSLVGDEQFF
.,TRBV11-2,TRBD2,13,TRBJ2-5,TGTGCCAGCAGGGGGACTAGTCGAGAGACCCAGTACTTC,CASRGTSRETQYF
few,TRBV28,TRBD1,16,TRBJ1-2,TGTGCCAGCAGCGATCCATGGACAGGGAGGGACTATGGCTACACCTTC,CASSDPWTGRDYGYTF
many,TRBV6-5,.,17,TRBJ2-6,TGTGCCAGCAGTTACTCGATTCCGGGATCTGGGGCCAACGTCCTGACTTTC,CASSYSIPGSGANVLTF
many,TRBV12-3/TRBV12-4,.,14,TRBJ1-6,TGTGCCAGCAGGGAGGACAAAATAAATTCACCCCTCCACTTT,CASREDKINSPLHF
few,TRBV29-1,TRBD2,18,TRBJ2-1,TGCAGCGCCCCGGGACTAGCGAGAATCGGAAGCTCCTACAATGAGCAGTTCTTC,CSAPGLARIGSSYNEQFF
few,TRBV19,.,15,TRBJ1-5,TGTGCCAGTAGCCGAAACAGGGAAGCTAATCAGCCCCAGCATTTT,CASSRNREANQPQHF
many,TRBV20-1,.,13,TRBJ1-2,TGCAGTGCTGGGGGTACAGGGATCTATGGCTACACCTTC,CSAGGTGIYGYTF
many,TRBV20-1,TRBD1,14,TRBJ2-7,TGCAGTGCTGGCGCCGGGACAGTAAACTACGAGCAGTACTTC,CSAGAGTVNYEQYF
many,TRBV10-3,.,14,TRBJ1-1,TGTGCCATCAGCCGACAGGACAAGAACACTGAAGCTTTCTTT,CAISRQDKNTEAFF
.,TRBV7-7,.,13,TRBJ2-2,TGTGCTAGCAGCGGAAACCGAGGGGGGGAGCTGTTTTTT,CASSGNRGGELFF
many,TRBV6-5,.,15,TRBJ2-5,TGTGCCAGCAGTTACTCGTCGGGACGTCAAGAGACCCAGTACTTC,CASSYSSGRQETQYF
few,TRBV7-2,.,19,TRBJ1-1,TGTGCCAGCAGCCCCCCCCAAAAAGATCTCGCTAAAATGAACACTGAAGCTTTCTTT,CASSPPQKDLAKMNTEAFF
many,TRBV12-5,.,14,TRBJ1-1,TGTGCTAGTGGTTTACCCCCAGAGAACACTGAAGCTTTCTTT,CASGLPPENTEAFF
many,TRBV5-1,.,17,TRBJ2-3,TGCGCCAGCAGCTTGGATCGTGGGGGCCCTAGCACAGATACGCAGTATTTT,CASSLDRGGPSTDTQYF
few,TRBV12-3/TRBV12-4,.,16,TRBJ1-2,TGTGCCAGCAGTTTTAATTTGGCAGTCGCTAACTATGGCTACACCTTC,CASSFNLAVANYGYTF
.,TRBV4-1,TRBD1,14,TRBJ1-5,TGCGCCAGCAGCCAAGTTACAGGGGGTCAGCCCCAGCATTTT,CASSQVTGGQPQHF
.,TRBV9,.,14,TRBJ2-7,TGTGCCAGCAGCGTAGGGGGGATAGGCGACGAGCAGTACTTC,CASSVGGIGDEQYF
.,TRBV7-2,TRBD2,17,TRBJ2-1,TGTGCCAGCAGCTTAGCGGTAAGGGCGGGAGTTTTCAATGAGCAGTTCTTC,CASSLAVRAGVFNEQFF
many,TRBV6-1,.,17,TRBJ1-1,TGTGCCAGCAGTGAAGACCACCTGTTCCAGGTGAACACTGAAGCTTTCTTT,CASSEDHLFQVNTEAFF
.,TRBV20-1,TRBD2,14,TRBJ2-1,TGCAGTGCTAGAGCCGGGACTAGCGGGGTTGAGCAGTTCTTC,CSARAGTSGVEQFF
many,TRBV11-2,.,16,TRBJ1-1,TGTGCCAGCACACTGACCCTGATTAACCCGGGGACTGAAGCTTTCTTT,CASTLTLINPGTEAFF
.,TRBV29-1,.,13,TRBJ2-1,TGCAGCGTTGACTTGTCTCCCTACAATGAGCAGTTCTTC,CSVDLSPYNEQFF
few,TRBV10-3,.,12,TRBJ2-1,TGTGCCATCAGTGACAGGATCAATGAGCAGTTCTTC,CAISDRINEQFF
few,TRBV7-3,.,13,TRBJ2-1,TGTGCCAGCAGCTTATATATCGACAATGAGCAGTTCTTC,CASSLYIDNEQFF